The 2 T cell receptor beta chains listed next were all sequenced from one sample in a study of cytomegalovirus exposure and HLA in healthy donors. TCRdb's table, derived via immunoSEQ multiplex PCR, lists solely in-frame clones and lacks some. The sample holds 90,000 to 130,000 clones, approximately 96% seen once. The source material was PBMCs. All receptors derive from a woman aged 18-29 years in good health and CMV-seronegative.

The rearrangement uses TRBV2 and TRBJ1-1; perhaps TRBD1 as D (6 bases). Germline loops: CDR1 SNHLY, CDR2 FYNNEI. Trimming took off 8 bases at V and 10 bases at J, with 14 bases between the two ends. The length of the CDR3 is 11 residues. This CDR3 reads CASQGRVAAFF. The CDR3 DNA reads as TGTGCCAGCCAGGGGAGGGTCGCAGCTTTCTTT. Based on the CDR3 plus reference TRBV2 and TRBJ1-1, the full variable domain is EPEVTQTPSHQVTQMGQEVILRCVPISNHLYFYWYRQILGQKVEFLVSFYNNEISEKSEIFDDQFSVERPDGSNFTLKIRSTKLEDSAMYFCASQGRVAAFFGQGTRLTVV.

CDR3 protein: CAWTAGTGGTGELFF. The CDR3 DNA reads TGTGCCTGGACTGCCGGGACAGGGGGGACCGGGGAGCTGTTTTTT. This chain joins TRBV30 and TRBJ2-2; 11 nucleotides align to TRBD1. J lost 5 bases, V lost 4 bases, and 6 bases had no gene match. Looked up from germline, CDR1 is GTSNPN and CDR2 is SVGIG (reference sequence). The length of the CDR3 is 15 residues.